The clone carrying this TCR beta chain was seen ten or more times. The data were taken from a study of T cells in Graves' hyperthyroidism and ophthalmopathy. Patients showing uncontrolled infection, other autoimmune disease, pregnancy or lactation were ineligible. RNA transcripts provided the source from which TCR beta CDR3 regions were amplified. Initially, a first-round RT-PCR of the TCR CDR3 employed the HTBI primer set. TCRdb re-called the multiplex PCR reads with MiXCR, one entry per CDR3 protein. The repertoire includes a few hundred thousand distinct CDR3 sequences, around an eighth of them detected once, and about a fifth sits in the top ten. Germline assignment: CDR1 SNHLY and CDR2 FYNNEI. The CDR3 is 13 amino acids. V was clipped by 7 bases and J by 0 bases, with 9 bases between them.

Material: blood. The clonotype comes from a man between 25 and 39 years old with Graves' hyperthyroidism that later progressed to Graves' ophthalmopathy. This chain joins TRBV2 and TRBJ1-1, with unresolved D. This chain's CDR3 is CASIWQMNTEAFF. DNA for the CDR3: TGTGCCAGCATTTGGCAGATGAACACTGAAGCTTTCTTT.